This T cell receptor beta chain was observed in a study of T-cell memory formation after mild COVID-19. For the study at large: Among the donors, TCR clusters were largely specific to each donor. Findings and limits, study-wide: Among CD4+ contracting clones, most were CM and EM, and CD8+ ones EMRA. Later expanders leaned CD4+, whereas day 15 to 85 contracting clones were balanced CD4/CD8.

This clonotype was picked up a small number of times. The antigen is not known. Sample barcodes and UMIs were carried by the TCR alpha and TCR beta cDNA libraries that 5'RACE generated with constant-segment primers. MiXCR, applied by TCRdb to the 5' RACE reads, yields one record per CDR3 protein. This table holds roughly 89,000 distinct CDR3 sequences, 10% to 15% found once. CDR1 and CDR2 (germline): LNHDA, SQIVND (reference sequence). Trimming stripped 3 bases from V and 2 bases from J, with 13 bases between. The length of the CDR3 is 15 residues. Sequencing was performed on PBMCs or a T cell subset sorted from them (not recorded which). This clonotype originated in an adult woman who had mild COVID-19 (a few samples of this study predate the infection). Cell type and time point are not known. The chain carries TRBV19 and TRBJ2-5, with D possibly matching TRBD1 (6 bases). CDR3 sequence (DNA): TGTGCCAGTAGTATGGTACAGGGATGGCAAGAGACCCAGTACTTC. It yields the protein CASSMVQGWQETQYF.